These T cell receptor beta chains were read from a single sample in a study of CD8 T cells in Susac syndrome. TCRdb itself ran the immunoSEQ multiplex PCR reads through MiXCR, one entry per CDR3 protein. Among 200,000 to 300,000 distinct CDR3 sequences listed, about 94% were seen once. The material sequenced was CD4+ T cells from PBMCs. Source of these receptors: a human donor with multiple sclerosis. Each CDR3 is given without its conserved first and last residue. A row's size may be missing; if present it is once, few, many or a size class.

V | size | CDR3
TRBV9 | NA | AAPGGGEAYGANVLT
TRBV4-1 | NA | ASSQGYQVDYGYT
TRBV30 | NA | AWIRDRYYNEQF
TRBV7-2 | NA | ASSLITNTEAF
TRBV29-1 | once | SAAQGPSYNEQF
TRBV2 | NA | ASLAGKGTDTQY
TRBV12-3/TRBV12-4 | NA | ASSLGGLGQPQH
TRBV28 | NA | ASSFNTDTQY
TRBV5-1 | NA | ASSTSGQGSEQY
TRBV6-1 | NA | ASNFGRGGQETQY
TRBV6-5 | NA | ASRRGSHEQY
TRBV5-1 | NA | ASSTGLAGGQVYTDTQY
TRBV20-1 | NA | SASPPGQFYGYT
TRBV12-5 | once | ASGLVLGGNYEQY
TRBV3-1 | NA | ASSFASGTNEKLF
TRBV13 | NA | ASSAGQGPPLH
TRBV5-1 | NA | ASSSEDRGLAGANVLT
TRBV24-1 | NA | ATSDTQGRLNTGELF
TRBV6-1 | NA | ASSAYPLTSGSGDEQF
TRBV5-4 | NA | ASSKGLAGETQY
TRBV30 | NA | AWSEVGTGSLSFGYT
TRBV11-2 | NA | ATTGTANTGELF
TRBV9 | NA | ASSTYGRDRYGYT
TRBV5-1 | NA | ASSLAQNYGYT
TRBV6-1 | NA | ASSGSFDQPQH
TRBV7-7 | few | ASSLGLLGTGELF
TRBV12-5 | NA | ASGSGTLSQPQH
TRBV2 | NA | ASSWDTGYGYT
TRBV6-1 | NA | ASSIRTSGGLTDTQY
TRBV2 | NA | ASSQSGRTYNEQF
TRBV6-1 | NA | ASSGLAGGLSYEQY
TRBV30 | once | AWSVRVGTLIPYEQY
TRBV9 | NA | ASSGGLGVQETQY
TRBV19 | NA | ASGVTQETQY
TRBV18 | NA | ASSPEADANTGELF
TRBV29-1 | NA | SVEHVREPYNEQF
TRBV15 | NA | ATSRDNGATDTQY
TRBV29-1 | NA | SAGQGIRTDTQY
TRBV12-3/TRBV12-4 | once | ASKRSGEQF
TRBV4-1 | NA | ASSQVGRREDGYT
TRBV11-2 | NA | ASSFNPQSTETQY
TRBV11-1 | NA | ASSLALDWVSYNEQF
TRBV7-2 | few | ASSLTSTGELF
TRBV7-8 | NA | ATDPTSGASRDEQF
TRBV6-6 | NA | ASSRDRGIANEKLF
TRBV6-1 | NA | ASSPRTSGRSGELF
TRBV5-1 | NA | ASSSLDGRDYT
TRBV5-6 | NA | ASSLARDFSGNTIY
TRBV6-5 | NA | ASSYGGGASYNEQF
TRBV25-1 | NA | ASRSFGGYSPLH
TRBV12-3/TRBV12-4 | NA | ASSQETGDIYGYT
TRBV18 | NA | ASSTGTGKETQY
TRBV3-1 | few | ASSQRPSLGNEQF
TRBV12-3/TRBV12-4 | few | ASSLEGSNSPLH
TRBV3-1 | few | ASSQARTEQY
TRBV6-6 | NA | ASSNRDRAGYDTQY
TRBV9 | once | ASSVDSGGAQETQY